The 23 T cell receptor beta chains in this list originate from one sample, sequenced in a study of T cell changes during pregnancy in multiple sclerosis. Libraries were prepared by immunoSEQ multiplex PCR; TCRdb keeps only in-frame clonotypes and omits some of them. Of 55,000 to 85,000 clones listed, approximately 94% were seen once; the top ten hold about 1.2%. Specimen: peripheral blood, collected in the third trimester of pregnancy. These receptors all come from a female donor with multiple sclerosis, enrolled in a pregnancy study.

V and J are TRBV29-1 and TRBJ2-7; TRBD2 agrees at 9 bases. This CDR3 region has 15 residues. Germline CDR1 is SQVTM and CDR2 is ANQGSEA. V lost 0 bases and J lost 5; bases outside the gene matches: 8. As DNA, the CDR3 is TGCAGCGTTGAAGAGAGTAGCGGGAGAGGAAACGAGCAGTACTTC. Translating gives CSVEESSGRGNEQYF.

This clone was detected ten times or more. V usage is TRBV5-1 and J usage is TRBJ1-1, with a possible D match to TRBD1 (5 bases). V lost 0 bases, J lost 3 bases, and 15 bases lay in between. Looked up from germline, CDR1 is SGHRS and CDR2 is YFSETQ. CDR3 length equals 16 residues. CDR3 sequence (DNA): TGCGCCAGCAGCTTGGGGACACACGGAGGGGACACTGAAGCTTTCTTT. This gives the protein CASSLGTHGGDTEAFF.

This chain connects TRBV7-2 to TRBJ2-7; D is undetermined. The CDR3 is 17 amino acids. The germline V gene has CDR1 SGHTA and CDR2 FQGNSA. V gave up 1 base and J gave up 2 bases, with 18 bases separating them. The CDR3 sequence: CASSLGVFAKRTYEQYF. Here the CDR3 DNA reads TGTGCCAGCAGCTTAGGGGTTTTTGCAAAGCGAACCTACGAGCAGTACTTC.

As DNA, the CDR3 is TGCGCCAGCAGCCAAGGGACAGGATTAGCGGGAGGGCCTGGCAATGAGCAGTTCTTC. It codes for CASSQGTGLAGGPGNEQFF. J is TRBJ2-1 and V is TRBV4-3; 11 bases match TRBD2. This CDR3 has 19 residues. The germline gives CDR1 LGHNA, CDR2 YSLEER. V lost 1 base and J lost 6; bases outside the gene matches: 14.

This clone was seen only once. The chain is built from TRBV19 and TRBJ2-3, with D perhaps matching TRBD2 (6 bases). Between the trimmed V and J ends, which lost 3 bases and 5 bases, there was a span of 18 bases. CDR1 LNHDA and CDR2 SQIVND come from the germline V gene (reference sequence). The CDR3 runs to 16 residues. The CDR3 is CASSIPLASRGDTQYF. DNA of the CDR3: TGTGCCAGTAGTATCCCGCTAGCGTCAAGGGGAGATACGCAGTATTTT.

V usage is TRBV4-2 and J usage is TRBJ1-4; 7 bases are shared with TRBD1. The J segment lost 7 bases and the V segment lost 1 base, leaving 6 bases of the junction unmatched. This CDR3 is built from 15 residues. The germline CDR1 and CDR2 sequences are LGHNA and YNFKEQ. The CDR3 here is CASSQGGTETEKLFF. The DNA for the CDR3 is TGTGCCAGCAGCCAAGGTGGGACAGAAACTGAAAAACTGTTTTTT.

The sample holds one count of this clone. CDR3 region: CASSPSGTGPGNTIYF. CDR3 DNA sequence: TGTGCCAGCTCACCGAGCGGGACAGGCCCTGGAAACACCATATATTTT. The J gene is TRBJ1-3, the V gene TRBV18; 8 nucleotides match TRBD1. The CDR3 sequence is 16 residues long. CDR1 is KGHSH, CDR2 LQKENI, per germline. The V and J ends lost 3 bases and 2 bases, in that order; junction bases with no gene match: 6.

This clone was detected only once. The chain is built from TRBV5-5 and TRBJ2-1, with D possibly being TRBD2 (6 bases). Germline CDR1 reads SGHKS; CDR2 reads YYEKEE (reference sequence). Trimming left V 3 bases short and J 8 bases short, with 18 bases between. The CDR3 has 15 residues. The CDR3 DNA is TGTGCCAGCAGCTATACCCGGGAGCCGGGTTATGAGCAGTTCTTC. Encoded protein: CASSYTREPGYEQFF.

The V gene is TRBV14, the J gene TRBJ1-1, with D hard to call. Per germline, CDR1 SGHDN and CDR2 FVKESK. The CDR3 extends over 15 amino acids. Trimming took off 3 bases at V and 2 bases at J, with 13 bases between the two ends. Here the CDR3 DNA reads TGTGCCAGCAGCCAGGGCAGACTACCCAACACTGAAGCTTTCTTT. Amino acids: CASSQGRLPNTEAFF. Complete variable domain (other parts from reference TRBV14 and TRBJ1-1): EAGVTQFPSHSVIEKGQTVTLRCDPISGHDNLYWYRRVMGKEIKFLLHFVKESKQDESGMPNNRFLAERTGGTYSTLKVQPAELEDSGVYFCASSQGRLPNTEAFFGQGTRLTVV.

The chain couples TRBV28 to TRBJ2-5, with D tentatively TRBD2 (5 bases). V was trimmed by 3 bases and J by 9 bases, leaving 11 bases between them. The CDR3 is 12 amino acids. Germline V gives CDR1 MDHEN, CDR2 SYDVKM. CDR3 DNA sequence: TGTGCCAGCAGTTTGAGGACCGGGGCCCAGTACTTC. Amino acids: CASSLRTGAQYF.

This chain joins TRBV11-3 and TRBJ2-1; 9 bases agree with TRBD2. J lost 8 bases, V lost 6 bases, and 5 bases had no gene match. This CDR3 comprises 13 residues. Germline CDR1 reads SGHNT; CDR2 reads YENEEA. The CDR3 region is CASRKTSGDEQFF. The DNA of the CDR3 is TGTGCCAGCAGGAAGACTAGCGGAGATGAGCAGTTCTTC.

CDR3 region: CASRPGQGANTEAFF. For the CDR3, the DNA is TGTGCCAGCAGGCCGGGACAGGGAGCTAACACTGAAGCTTTCTTT. This rearrangement joins TRBV6-1 to TRBJ1-1; 9 bases align to TRBD1. CDR1 is MNHNS and CDR2 is SASEGT in the germline V gene. V was pared by 6 bases and J by 2 bases, with 7 bases of the junction left unmatched. The CDR3 is made up of 15 amino acids.

The chain carries TRBV5-1 and TRBJ2-2; 10 positions match TRBD2. Looked up from germline, CDR1 is SGHRS and CDR2 is YFSETQ. This CDR3 has 15 amino acids. V lost 5 bases and J lost 7; bases outside the gene matches: 8. This chain's CDR3 is CASRPSGSSLGELFF. CDR3 DNA: TGCGCCAGCAGGCCTAGCGGGAGTTCTCTCGGGGAGCTGTTTTTT.

This clone was counted at least ten times. The chain couples TRBV5-4 to TRBJ2-2, with 13 nucleotides matching TRBD2. V lost 5 bases to trimming and J lost 1 base; unmatched junction nucleotides: 5. In germline, CDR1 is SGHNT, CDR2 YYREEE (reference sequence). The CDR3 totals 17 residues. The CDR3 DNA follows: TGTGCCAGCAGTCAGGGACTAGCGGGACAGAACACCGGGGAGCTGTTTTTT. Its protein is CASSQGLAGQNTGELFF.

The chain links TRBV19 to TRBJ2-1; no clear D. The CDR3 sequence is 14 residues long. The germline gives CDR1 LNHDA, CDR2 SQIVND (reference sequence). Trimming shortened V by 2 bases and J by 4 bases, and 9 bases separated the two germline ends. This CDR3 reads CASSIQVGYNEQFF. Written as DNA, the CDR3 is TGTGCCAGTAGTATACAGGTTGGATACAATGAGCAGTTCTTC.

J is TRBJ2-1 and V is TRBV7-6, with 9 nucleotides matching TRBD2. After removal of 5 bases from V and 10 bases from J, the junction contained 21 bases not matched to a gene. Germline V gene lookup returns CDR1 SGHVS and CDR2 FNYEAQ. CDR3 size: 18 residues. CDR3 residues: CASSPLGGTSKTDREQFF. The CDR3 nucleotides are TGTGCCAGCAGCCCCCTTGGGGGGACTAGCAAAACAGATAGGGAGCAGTTCTTC.

V is TRBV27 and J is TRBJ1-4; 7 bases map to TRBD1. V was clipped by 5 bases and J by 8 bases; unmatched bases: 8. The germline CDR1 and CDR2 sequences are MNHEY and SMNVEV (reference sequence). CDR3 length: 14 residues. Here the CDR3 DNA reads TGTGCCAGCAGTCCCCAGGGGGTAGAAGAAAAACTGTTTTTT. Protein: CASSPQGVEEKLFF. Looking up the rest from reference TRBV27 and TRBJ1-4 gives the full variable domain: EAQVTQNPRYLITVTGKKLTVTCSQNMNHEYMSWYRQDPGLGLRQIYYSMNVEVTDKGDVPEGYKVSRKEKRNFPLILESPSPNQTSLYFCASSPQGVEEKLFFGSGTQLSVL.

CDR3 sequence (DNA): TGTGCCAGCAGCCCTCTTCCGCGCTCATACGAGCAGTACTTC. It yields the protein CASSPLPRSYEQYF. The chain is built from TRBV11-2 and TRBJ2-5, with D hard to call. The DNA end is more similar to TRBJ2-7, so the J call may be wrong. CDR1 and CDR2 (germline): SGHAT, FQNNGV. The CDR3 runs 14 residues.

The chain carries TRBV6-1 and TRBJ2-1, with no clear D. Germline V gene sequence: CDR1 MNHNS, CDR2 SASEGT. This CDR3 comprises 11 residues. V shed 6 bases and J shed 4 bases, with 4 bases lying between them. CDR3 DNA: TGTGCCAGCAGGGAGTACAATGAGCAGTTCTTC. This sequence encodes CASREYNEQFF.

The CDR3 is CASSLALAGSYEQYF. DNA for the CDR3: TGCGCCAGCAGCTTGGCGCTAGCGGGATCTTACGAGCAGTACTTC. The V and J genes are TRBV5-1 and TRBJ2-7, with 9 positions matching TRBD2. The CDR3 totals 15 residues. The germline V gene has CDR1 SGHRS and CDR2 YFSETQ. V lost 0 bases and J lost 4; bases outside the gene matches: 5.

J is TRBJ2-1 and V is TRBV6-5; 7 bases align to TRBD2. This CDR3 has 14 amino acids. V was pared by 4 bases and J by 2 bases, with 2 bases of the junction left unmatched. Germline V gives CDR1 MNHEY, CDR2 SVGAGI. CDR3 DNA sequence: TGTGCCAGCAGTTGGCGGGAGACCTACAATGAGCAGTTCTTC. Protein sequence: CASSWRETYNEQFF.

The chain links TRBV2 to TRBJ2-5, with 8 nucleotides matching TRBD2. The CDR3 length is 15 residues. Germline V gives CDR1 SNHLY, CDR2 FYNNEI. With 7 bases clipped from V and 9 bases from J, the junction kept 16 bases outside the gene matches. CDR3 sequence reads: CASIDGTRRGVAQYF. The CDR3 DNA reads TGTGCCAGCATCGACGGGACTAGAAGGGGTGTGGCCCAGTACTTC.

V gene TRBV19 combines with J gene TRBJ2-1, with D possibly TRBD2 on 6 matching bases. The CDR3 is made up of 12 amino acids. CDR1 and CDR2 (germline): LNHDA, SQIVND (reference sequence). V was pared by 6 bases and J by 4 bases, with 7 bases between. The CDR3 DNA reads TGTGCCAGTAGCGGGAGATACAATGAGCAGTTCTTC. Protein: CASSGRYNEQFF. Full variable domain (remainder filled in from reference TRBV19 and TRBJ2-1): DGGITQSPKYLFRKEGQNVTLSCEQNLNHDAMYWYRQDPGQGLRLIYYSQIVNDFQKGDIAEGYSVSREKKESFPLTVTSAQKNPTAFYLCASSGRYNEQFFGPGTRLTVL.